This T cell receptor (beta chain) derives from a study of blood T cell repertoires in COVID-19. The CDR3 length is 12 residues. V lost 3 bases, J lost 5 bases, and 8 bases lay in between. In germline, CDR1 is MRHNA, CDR2 SNTAGT. Profiled with immunoSEQ multiplex PCR; TCRdb holds only in-frame clones, not every one. The table shows around 200,000 clones, with roughly nine tenths occurring only once. This receptor was obtained from a man in his forties with acute or convalescent COVID-19. The V gene is TRBV6-4, the J gene TRBJ2-7; no clear D gene. Material: peripheral blood. The CDR3, as DNA: TGTGCCAGCAGTGAACAGTTCCACGAGCAGTACTTC. Translation gives CASSEQFHEQYF.